This T cell receptor (beta chain) emerged from a study of identical twins. The CDR3 length is 15 residues. Germline CDR1 reads SGHNT; CDR2 reads YENEEA. The V and J ends lost 5 bases and 6 bases respectively, with 20 bases between them. This clonotype was detected a few times. Every one of the donors was a healthy Caucasian. In TCRdb, the 5' RACE reads were re-called with MiXCR into one record per CDR3 protein. Of about 470,000 distinct CDR3 sequences listed, roughly 24% are singletons. This same sample was also taken into another study, of T cells expressing NK-cell markers.

The origin of this receptor is a woman in her late teens or twenties in good health. This chain joins TRBV11-3 and TRBJ2-7; a possible D gene is TRBD1 (7 bases). The material sequenced was CD4+ T cells sorted from blood. CDR3 region: CASSPHQGGKGEQYF. CDR3 nucleotide sequence: TGTGCCAGCAGCCCGCACCAGGGGGGAAAAGGCGAGCAGTACTTC.